The 29 T cell receptor beta chains in this list originate from one sample, sequenced in a study of vaccination and CD4 T cells after COVID-19. Once obtained from cultured CD4+ T cells, the DNA was sequenced using the Oncomine TCR Beta short-read assay. TCRdb reanalysed the PCR reads using MiXCR and keeps one entry per CDR3 protein. The repertoire consists of 20,000 to 25,000 distinct CDR3 sequences, with less than 50% occurring once and the leading ten covering about 4.5%. The treatment was: approximately 9-day PBMC culture with coronavirus spike peptide pools or control peptides (ViraFEST assay). These receptors' antigens are unknown. Source: CD4+ T cells from blood, cultured in vitro, taken before SARS-CoV-2 vaccination. The receptors stem from a human donor who had recovered from COVID-19.

J is TRBJ2-3 and V is TRBV6-5, with 8 bases fitting TRBD2. Germline-derived CDR1 and CDR2 are MNHEY and SVGAGI. The ends lost 2 bases at V and 0 bases at J; junction bases unmatched: 4. This CDR3 contains 16 residues. CDR3 sequence reads: CASSYEVAGSTDTQYF. The CDR3 DNA is TGTGCCAGCAGTTACGAGGTAGCGGGGAGCACAGATACGCAGTATTTT.

This clonotype has more than one count but fewer than ten. This chain joins TRBV7-2 and TRBJ1-2, with D possibly being TRBD1 (6 bases). The V end lost 5 bases, the J end lost 6 bases, and 16 bases lay between the germline ends. CDR1 SGHTA and CDR2 FQGNSA come from the germline V gene. This CDR3 contains 14 residues. The DNA for the CDR3 is TGTGCCAGCAGCCCCCCGGGGGCGTTCCATGGCTACACCTTC. Its translation is CASSPPGAFHGYTF.

This clonotype came up a few times. J is TRBJ1-2 and V is TRBV4-3, with 9 positions matching TRBD1. The V gene end was trimmed by 1 base and the J gene end by 4 bases; junction bases not matched to a gene: 4. The CDR3 extends over 15 amino acids. Germline V lookup: CDR1 LGHNA, CDR2 YSLEER. The chain's CDR3 is CASSQGTGDIYGYTF. In DNA, the CDR3 is TGCGCCAGCAGCCAAGGGACAGGGGATATCTATGGCTACACCTTC.

V and J are TRBV5-1 and TRBJ1-6, with a possible D match to TRBD1 (5 bases). The CDR3 length is 16 residues. The germline V gene has CDR1 SGHRS and CDR2 YFSETQ. V was pared by 4 bases and J by 7 bases, with 18 bases between. The CDR3 nucleotides are TGCGCCAGCAGCGTTCGGACGGGACGGGAAAATTCACCCCTCCACTTT. It encodes CASSVRTGRENSPLHF.

The chain uses TRBV28 and TRBJ2-7; D unclear. Trimming cost V 7 bases and J 3 bases, with 10 bases left between them. The CDR3 loop spans 12 amino acids. Germline V gives CDR1 MDHEN, CDR2 SYDVKM. CDR3 bases: TGTGCCAGCAACACAGTAATCTACGAGCAGTACTTC. This translates into CASNTVIYEQYF.

For the CDR3, the DNA is TGTGCCAGCAGGACCGATCGTCGGGGAGGGGGCACTGAAGCTTTCTTT. Translated: CASRTDRRGGGTEAFF. The chain carries TRBV6-1 and TRBJ1-1; the D gene is possibly TRBD1 (6 bases). Germline V CDR1 and CDR2: MNHNS, SASEGT. This CDR3 is built from 16 residues. V lost 6 bases and J lost 4, with 21 bases in between.

To note about this clonotype: At one boundary the junction diverges from the germline segment, which might be a read error. The chain carries TRBV30 and TRBJ2-7; the D gene is possibly TRBD1 (7 bases). Germline V CDR1 and CDR2: GTSNPN, SVGIG (reference sequence). This CDR3 is built from 13 residues. The CDR3 nucleotides read TGTGCCTGGAGTGTACGATTGCGGGACAGCCCGGGGTTC. Its translation: CAWSVRLRDSPGF.

The gene calls are TRBV27 and TRBJ2-1, with D possibly called TRBD1 or TRBD2 (5 bases each). Deletions cut 3 bases from V and 6 bases from J, with 12 bases between. This CDR3 region has 14 residues. CDR1 and CDR2 from the germline V gene are MNHEY and SMNVEV (reference sequence). The CDR3 DNA reads TGTGCCAGCAGTTTTAACCCCGGGACCAATGAGCAGTTCTTC. Protein: CASSFNPGTNEQFF.

Here the CDR3 reads CASSQDLRAQPQHF. CDR3 DNA: TGTGCCAGCAGCCAAGATCTCAGGGCTCAGCCCCAGCATTTT. The chain uses TRBV3-1 and TRBJ1-5; perhaps TRBD1 as D (5 bases). CDR3 length: 14 residues. Per the germline V gene, CDR1 is LGHDT and CDR2 is YNNKEL (reference sequence). V gave up 0 bases and J gave up 6 bases, with 9 bases separating them.

This clonotype was picked up a small number of times. The CDR3 spells CASSEQGGRYEQYF. The DNA of the CDR3 is TGTGCCAGCAGTGAACAGGGAGGGAGATACGAGCAGTACTTC. V gene TRBV6-1 combines with J gene TRBJ2-7; TRBD2 matches 7 bases. Germline V CDR1 and CDR2: MNHNS, SASEGT. The CDR3 runs to 14 residues. Trimming took 2 bases from V and 4 from J; bases not matched to a gene: 5.

The rearrangement links TRBV6-1 to TRBJ2-7; 8 nucleotides agree with TRBD1. CDR3 length: 15 residues. CDR1 is MNHNS, CDR2 SASEGT, per germline. The junction had 8 bases not matched to a gene; V was cut back by 6 bases and J by 1 base. As DNA, the CDR3 is TGTGCCAGCAGGGATGCAGGGGGCGCTTCCTACGAGCAGTACTTC. Encoded protein: CASRDAGGASYEQYF.

This clonotype was picked up a small number of times. The chain links TRBV6-2 or TRBV6-3 to TRBJ2-2, with D perhaps assigned TRBD1 or TRBD2 (5 bases each). The V gene lost 8 bases and the J gene lost 0 bases, with 7 bases spanning the gap. Germline CDR1 reads MNHEY; CDR2 reads SVGEGT. This CDR3 spans 13 amino acids. Here the CDR3 DNA reads TGTGCCAGCGGGGGTCCGAACACCGGGGAGCTGTTTTTT. Translation: CASGGPNTGELFF.

The chain combines TRBV11-3 with TRBJ2-6; 7 nucleotides line up with TRBD2. Germline values: CDR1 SGHNT, CDR2 YENEEA. The trim removed 4 bases at V and 0 bases at J, leaving 0 bases unmatched. The CDR3 totals 15 residues. The CDR3 region has the DNA TGTGCCAGCAGCTCGGGGGGCTCTGGGGCCAACGTCCTGACTTTC. It yields the protein CASSSGGSGANVLTF.

This clonotype has only a few counts. The chain is built from TRBV19 and TRBJ1-1, with TRBD1 as a possible D gene (5 bases). This CDR3 has 13 residues. V was clipped by 4 bases and J by 1 base, with 7 bases between them. Per germline, CDR1 LNHDA and CDR2 SQIVND (reference sequence). The CDR3 region has the DNA TGTGCCAGTAGTAAGGGGCCGAACACTGAAGCTTTCTTT. Translation: CASSKGPNTEAFF.

V gene TRBV19 combines with J gene TRBJ2-5, with D unresolved. Germline CDR1 reads LNHDA; CDR2 reads SQIVND (reference sequence). The V end was cut by 3 bases, the J end by 3 bases, with 8 bases between. The CDR3 has 13 residues. As DNA, the CDR3 is TGTGCCAGTAGTATTGCTACCGAAGAGACCCAGTACTTC. Encoded protein: CASSIATEETQYF.

This chain uses TRBV28 with TRBJ1-2, with 9 nucleotides matching TRBD1. CDR3 length: 15 residues. CDR1 is MDHEN, CDR2 SYDVKM, per germline. V lost 4 bases to trimming and J lost 8 bases; unmatched junction nucleotides: 11. The DNA for the CDR3 is TGTGCCAGCAGTTCCCCGTCGACAGGGGGTTTCGGCTACACCTTC. Residues: CASSSPSTGGFGYTF.

The genes are TRBV7-2 and TRBJ2-1, with D possibly matching TRBD2 (7 bases). V shed 1 base and J shed 7 bases, with 14 bases lying between them. This CDR3 contains 15 residues. CDR1 is SGHTA, CDR2 FQGNSA, per germline. The CDR3 coding sequence is TGTGCCAGCAGCTTAGTTTTCGCGGGGGCAAATGAGCAGTTCTTC. Its protein product is CASSLVFAGANEQFF.

This rearrangement joins TRBV6-2 or TRBV6-3 to TRBJ2-7; unclear D gene. Trimming removed 2 bases from V and 3 bases from J, with 8 bases in between. The CDR3 is 13 amino acids. CDR1 and CDR2 from the germline V gene are MNHEY and SVGEGT. The CDR3 coding sequence is TGTGCCAGCAGTTACGTCCCTGGCTACGAGCAGTACTTC. Protein product: CASSYVPGYEQYF.

There are a few counts of this clonotype. The V call is TRBV4-2, the J call TRBJ2-5, with D perhaps being TRBD1 or TRBD2 (5 bases each). Between the trimmed V and J ends, which lost 2 bases and 5 bases, there was a span of 18 bases. The CDR3 is 16 residues long. Germline CDR1 LGHNA, CDR2 YNFKEQ. Here the CDR3 DNA reads TGTGCCAGCAGCCAACTTGGGGCAGGACTTAGGGAGACCCAGTACTTC. It is translated as CASSQLGAGLRETQYF.

V and J are TRBV15 and TRBJ1-2; TRBD1 is a possible D gene (5 bases). With 5 bases removed from V and 8 bases from J, the gap between germline ends came to 24 bases. CDR3 length: 16 residues. The germline V gene has CDR1 LNHNV and CDR2 YYDKDF (reference sequence). The CDR3 is CATSSGRQGGRVGYTF. CDR3 coding DNA: TGTGCCACCAGCTCCGGTCGGCAGGGTGGTCGGGTAGGCTACACCTTC.

This clonotype showed up just a few times. This chain joins TRBV28 and TRBJ1-5; a possible D gene is TRBD1 (6 bases). The CDR3 loop spans 16 amino acids. The V and J ends lost 5 bases and 6 bases respectively, with 20 bases between them. CDR1 and CDR2 (germline): MDHEN, SYDVKM. The CDR3 nucleotides read TGTGCCAGCAGTCCGAATCGTGGGGGGGCGATTCAGCCCCAGCATTTT. This sequence encodes CASSPNRGGAIQPQHF.

The CDR3 is CASSMRRDTQYF. CDR3 bases: TGTGCCAGTAGTATGCGTCGGGATACGCAGTATTTT. The chain couples TRBV19 to TRBJ2-3, with D uncertain. The V gene's germline CDR1 is LNHDA and CDR2 SQIVND (reference sequence). V was trimmed by 3 bases and J by 6 bases, leaving 7 bases between them. This CDR3 is built from 12 residues. The full variable domain, its missing parts supplied by reference TRBV19 and TRBJ2-3, is DGGITQSPKYLFRKEGQNVTLSCEQNLNHDAMYWYRQDPGQGLRLIYYSQIVNDFQKGDIAEGYSVSREKKESFPLTVTSAQKNPTAFYLCASSMRRDTQYFGPGTRLTVL.

The V gene is TRBV6-2 or TRBV6-3, the J gene TRBJ1-1; D gene uncertain. The CDR3 contains 17 residues. Germline V gene data show CDR1 as MNHEY and CDR2 as SVGEGT. V was shortened by 2 bases and J by 3 bases, with 19 bases between the two germline ends. The CDR3 region has the DNA TGTGCCAGCAGTTACGCTATATCCGGGAGGGAGGACACTGAAGCTTTCTTT. Residues: CASSYAISGREDTEAFF.

The rearrangement links TRBV19 to TRBJ1-1; 8 bases fit TRBD1. The CDR3 sequence is 16 residues long. CDR1 and CDR2 (germline): LNHDA, SQIVND (reference sequence). J was trimmed by 1 base and V by 6 bases; bases with no gene match: 10. The CDR3 protein is CASRTGQGRGNTEAFF. The CDR3 coding sequence is TGTGCCAGTAGAACTGGACAGGGACGTGGGAACACTGAAGCTTTCTTT.

The chain uses TRBV10-3 and TRBJ2-7, with 10 bases lining up with TRBD1. From germline, CDR1 is ENHRY and CDR2 SYGVKD. The J segment lost 4 bases and the V segment lost 10 bases, leaving 10 bases of the junction unmatched. This CDR3 comprises 14 residues. The CDR3 spells CASTGGTGAYEQYF. The DNA of the CDR3 is TGTGCCAGCACCGGGGGGACAGGGGCGTACGAGCAGTACTTC.

This chain links TRBV20-1 with TRBJ2-7, with TRBD2 matching over 11 bases. V was clipped by 6 bases and J by 3 bases; unmatched bases: 7. The CDR3 runs 14 residues. Germline values: CDR1 DFQATT, CDR2 SNEGSKA (reference sequence). CDR3 DNA: TGCAGTGCCCCAACTAGCGGGAGAGGCTACGAGCAGTACTTC. Residues: CSAPTSGRGYEQYF.

The CDR3 sequence is CSARVSDKTQYF. The CDR3 nucleotides read TGCAGTGCTAGAGTTTCGGATAAGACCCAGTACTTC. The genes are TRBV20-1 and TRBJ2-5; the D is unclear. Looked up from germline, CDR1 is DFQATT and CDR2 is SNEGSKA (reference sequence). The germline V and J ends were trimmed by 1 base and 6 bases, with 9 bases remaining between them. The CDR3 runs 12 residues.

This rearrangement joins TRBV28 to TRBJ1-1, with a tentative D call TRBD1 (5 bases). Germline V lookup: CDR1 MDHEN, CDR2 SYDVKM. V was trimmed by 1 base and J by 10 bases, leaving 16 bases between them. The CDR3 consists of 14 residues. CDR3 nucleotides: TGTGCCAGCAGTTTATCAGGGAAACTAAAAACAGCTTTCTTT. It codes for CASSLSGKLKTAFF.

This clonotype appeared a single time. At one boundary the junction diverges from the germline segment, which might be a read error. The chain carries TRBV7-9 and TRBJ2-1; TRBD2 matches at 11 bases. The CDR3 has 19 residues. Germline CDR1 and CDR2: SEHNR and FQNEAQ (reference sequence). CDR3 sequence (DNA): TGTGCCAGCAGCTCACAAGCCGGGACTAGCGGTTCCTCCCACAATGAGCAGTTCTTC. The encoded protein is CASSSQAGTSGSSHNEQFF.